Following are 7 T cell receptor beta chains from one sample sequenced in a study of blood T cell repertoires in COVID-19. Data came from immunoSEQ multiplex PCR; TCRdb stores just in-frame clones and leaves some out. The table lists over 200,000 clones, around 84% of them singletons. Source material: PBMCs or T cells enriched from blood (not recorded which). The receptors come from a woman between 40 and 50 years old who had recovered from COVID-19.

The rearrangement links TRBV9 to TRBJ2-5; perhaps TRBD2 as D (6 bases). This CDR3 has 13 amino acids. Trimming pared 7 bases from V and 5 bases from J, leaving 15 bases between. Germline lookup yields CDR1 SGDLS and CDR2 YYNGEE. Here the CDR3 reads CASSGGGGETQYF. CDR3 nucleotides: TGTGCCAGCTCCGGTGGCGGAGGGGAGACCCAGTACTTC.

This clone was counted a few times. The chain recombines TRBV11-3 with TRBJ1-1; TRBD1 is a possible D gene (5 bases). The CDR3 extends over 15 amino acids. V lost 3 bases to trimming and J lost 1 base, with 12 bases between them. Germline values: CDR1 SGHNT, CDR2 YENEEA. The CDR3 here is CASSFRIGGNTEAFF. The CDR3, as DNA: TGTGCCAGCAGCTTTAGAATCGGGGGGAACACTGAAGCTTTCTTT.

The chain couples TRBV24-1 to TRBJ2-3; 9 bases line up with TRBD2. The ends lost 4 bases at V and 2 bases at J; junction bases unmatched: 6. The V gene's germline CDR1 is KGHDR and CDR2 SFDVKD. The CDR3 covers 16 residues. CDR3 loop: CATSEPTSGATDTQYF. In nucleotides, the CDR3 is TGTGCCACCAGTGAACCGACTAGCGGAGCCACAGATACGCAGTATTTT.

The V call is TRBV9, the J call TRBJ2-1; 7 bases match TRBD2. Germline CDR1 reads SGDLS; CDR2 reads YYNGEE. Trimming removed 0 bases from V and 4 bases from J; junction bases left unmatched: 4. This CDR3 region has 15 residues. The CDR3 loop is CASSVGLAEYNEQFF. CDR3 DNA sequence: TGTGCCAGCAGCGTAGGGCTAGCGGAATACAATGAGCAGTTCTTC.

The gene calls are TRBV3-1 (or the pseudogene TRBV3-2) and TRBJ1-4; TRBD1 matches at 11 bases. Germline CDR1 LGHDT, CDR2 YNNKEL (reference sequence). The junction had 10 bases not matched to a gene; V was cut back by 5 bases and J by 8 bases. The CDR3 runs to 16 residues. Here the CDR3 DNA reads TGTGCCAGCAGCAATGCCCCGGGACAGGGGGGGGAAAAACTGTTTTTT. Its translation is CASSNAPGQGGEKLFF.

This clone was seen a single time. This rearrangement joins TRBV11-2 to TRBJ2-2; 7 nucleotides agree with TRBD2. The CDR3 covers 16 residues. The germline CDR1 and CDR2 sequences are SGHAT and FQNNGV. V was pared by 6 bases and J by 5 bases, with 12 bases of the junction left unmatched. Here the CDR3 DNA reads TGTGCCAGCAGTCACTTATGGCGGGAGAGTACCGGGGAGCTGTTTTTT. This encodes CASSHLWRESTGELFF.

The V gene is TRBV24-1, the J gene TRBJ2-1; D possibly corresponds to TRBD1 (5 bases). Germline CDR1 KGHDR, CDR2 SFDVKD. The length of the CDR3 is 17 residues. Trimming took off 5 bases at V and 3 bases at J, with 19 bases between the two ends. The CDR3 region is CATSGSVGQGNYNEQFF. The CDR3 region has the DNA TGTGCCACCAGTGGCAGTGTAGGGCAGGGCAACTACAATGAGCAGTTCTTC.